This T cell receptor (beta chain) was identified in a study of cytomegalovirus exposure and HLA in healthy donors. Study-wide background: Researchers previously reported finding about 110 million unique TCR beta sequences from 170 million or so T cells.

PCR was performed using 60 Vbeta and 13 Jbeta primers. Data came from immunoSEQ multiplex PCR; TCRdb stores just in-frame clones and leaves some out. This table has around 95,000 clones, about 74% appearing once. A word on this clone: Antigen: not known.

Study-wide results and caveats: The productive fraction for most TCR beta V segments was about 90% or about 30% in an earlier analysis.

The V gene lost 4 bases and the J gene lost 3 bases, with 22 bases spanning the gap. The CDR3 is made up of 18 amino acids. Germline V gene data show CDR1 as LGHNA and CDR2 as YNFKEQ. This TCR came from a male donor in good health and CMV-seronegative. The sequenced material came from PBMCs. The chain joins TRBV4-2 to TRBJ1-3, with D possibly TRBD1 on 5 matching bases. In DNA form, the CDR3 reads TGTGCCAGCAGCCTCGGGCCCCTGGGGGGTTCTAATGGAAACACCATATATTTT. This sequence encodes CASSLGPLGGSNGNTIYF.